This T cell receptor beta chain was found in a study of blood T cell repertoires in COVID-19. Across the whole study: Samples of COVID-19 (acute and convalescent) were obtained from the United States, Italy and Spain.

As regards this clone: Other DNA sequences in the same sample also yield this CDR3.

This study enrolled people aged about 18 to 95 from approximately 25 US geographic areas. Exposed enrollees encountered a COVID-19 case at some point within 2 weeks before study entry. Trimming removed 3 bases at V and 4 bases at J, with 12 bases between. Germline V CDR1 and CDR2: LGHDT, YNNKEL (reference sequence). CDR3 length: 14 amino acids. Authors' data handling: Estimation of nucleated cell counts was performed using reference gene primer amplification. Method: immunoSEQ multiplex PCR; TCRdb's copy keeps in-frame clones and lacks some. Clonal size and the V and J genes are those of that table, whereas D and trimming came from the DNA. The data hold around 320,000 clones, with over 85% observed a single time.

V gene TRBV3-1 (or the pseudogene TRBV3-2) combines with J gene TRBJ1-2, with D possibly being TRBD1 (5 bases). The source of this sequence is a woman between 50 and 59 years old who had been exposed to COVID-19. The sample taken for sequencing was PBMCs or T cells enriched from blood (not recorded which). The CDR3 region is CASSHRGGGYGYTF. CDR3 bases: TGTGCCAGCAGCCATCGCGGCGGGGGCTATGGCTACACCTTC.